What follows is one TCR beta chain and its context. This entry is derived from a study of blood T cell repertoires in COVID-19. Study information: From the United States, Italy and Spain came samples of acute and convalescent COVID-19. PBMCs, B-cell-depleted T cells, or T cells were the source of the cDNA or gDNA that made up the material.

The CDR3 is made up of 15 amino acids. Germline V gives CDR1 LGHDT, CDR2 YNNKEL (reference sequence). The V and J ends lost 6 bases and 6 bases, in that order; junction bases with no gene match: 10. In the original analysis: For nucleated cells, counts were estimated from reference gene primer amplification. Only in-frame clones appear in the TCRdb table, and some are missing; sequencing was by immunoSEQ multiplex PCR. That table furnishes V, J and clone size, whereas the DNA furnished D and trimming. The data contain more than 200,000 clones, 80% to 90% of them singletons. Sequencing input: peripheral blood. This clonotype originated in a man younger than 45 with active or convalescent COVID-19. V and J are TRBV3-1 (or the pseudogene TRBV3-2) and TRBJ1-2, with 10 bases that match TRBD1. The CDR3 spells CASRGPGTGVNGYTF. The CDR3 region has the DNA TGTGCCAGCAGAGGCCCCGGGACAGGGGTTAATGGCTACACCTTC.